Detailed here is one T cell receptor (beta chain). This sample was taken from a study of identical twins. This CDR3 is built from 12 residues. Deletions cut 3 bases from V and 7 bases from J, with 7 bases between. TCRdb analysed the 5' RACE reads with MiXCR anew, one entry per CDR3 protein. The sample lists some 96,000 distinct CDR3 sequences; 5.5% to 7% were seen once. The specimen was memory T cells sorted from blood. The source of this sequence is a woman between 45 and 60 years old in good health. The chain has TRBV12-3 or TRBV12-4 and TRBJ2-1; D not resolved. The CDR3 is CASSFIGNEQFF. The CDR3 DNA is TGTGCCAGCAGTTTTATTGGGAATGAGCAGTTCTTC.